This passage covers 13 T cell receptor beta chains from one sample sequenced in a study of blood T cell repertoires in COVID-19. Sequenced by immunoSEQ multiplex PCR; TCRdb stores in-frame clones only, minus some. The table has over 50,000 clones, more than 75% seen once. The sample taken for sequencing was peripheral blood. Receptors originate from a man in his fifties with active COVID-19.

The rearrangement joins TRBV9 to TRBJ2-7; D might be TRBD1 (5 bases). V was shortened by 3 bases and J by 6 bases, with 10 bases between the two germline ends. The CDR3 extends over 12 amino acids. Germline CDR1 SGDLS, CDR2 YYNGEE. In DNA, the CDR3 is TGTGCCAGCAGCGACAGGTTTGGCGAGCAGTACTTC. The encoded protein is CASSDRFGEQYF.

V gene TRBV5-1 combines with J gene TRBJ2-2; no clear D. CDR1 SGHRS and CDR2 YFSETQ come from the germline V gene. The CDR3 has 14 amino acids. With 4 bases removed from V and 3 bases from J, the gap between germline ends came to 10 bases. The DNA for the CDR3 is TGCGCCAGCAGCCCAGACACCTACACCGGGGAGCTGTTTTTT. This sequence encodes CASSPDTYTGELFF.

For the CDR3, the DNA is TGTGCCAGCAGCCGGCAGGGGGAGACCGGGGAGCTGTTTTTT. Translating gives CASSRQGETGELFF. This chain links TRBV4-2 with TRBJ2-2; 7 bases are shared with TRBD1. CDR1 LGHNA and CDR2 YNFKEQ come from the germline V gene. The CDR3 consists of 14 residues. Trimming removed 4 bases from V and 5 bases from J; junction bases left unmatched: 4.

The CDR3 nucleotides read TGCGCCAGCAGCCATCGGACAGGGAGGTTTGAAGCTTTCTTT. This sequence encodes CASSHRTGRFEAFF. The chain carries TRBV4-3 and TRBJ1-1, with 8 bases matching TRBD1. The CDR3 consists of 14 residues. V lost 3 bases and J lost 7; bases outside the gene matches: 7. Germline CDR1 reads LGHNA; CDR2 reads YSLEER.

CDR3 nucleotide sequence: TGTGCCAGCGGTATCGGGAGAGCAGATACGCAGTATTTT. Translating it yields CASGIGRADTQYF. The chain combines TRBV2 with TRBJ2-3; tentatively, D is TRBD2 (6 bases). The CDR3 has 13 residues. Germline-derived CDR1 and CDR2 are SNHLY and FYNNEI. The V end was cut by 8 bases, the J end by 4 bases, with 13 bases between.

The gene calls are TRBV6-2 or TRBV6-3 and TRBJ2-2, with a weak D call TRBD1 (6 bases). This CDR3 contains 16 residues. The V gene lost 5 bases and the J gene lost 6 bases, with 19 bases spanning the gap. The germline V gene encodes CDR1 MNHEY and CDR2 SVGEGT. The CDR3 loop is CASSGRGEGFAGELFF. The CDR3 DNA is TGTGCCAGCAGTGGCAGGGGAGAGGGGTTCGCCGGGGAGCTGTTTTTT.

The chain is built from TRBV7-2 and TRBJ2-3, with TRBD1 identical over 11 bases. V dropped 2 bases and J dropped 5; count of bases not matched to a gene: 9. Per the germline V gene, CDR1 is SGHTA and CDR2 is FQGNSA. The CDR3 covers 17 residues. CDR3 sequence reads: CASSLNSGQGARDTQYF. Here the CDR3 DNA reads TGTGCCAGCAGCTTAAACTCCGGACAGGGGGCGCGAGATACGCAGTATTTT.

The chain employs TRBV7-9 and TRBJ1-3; 7 positions agree with TRBD1. J was trimmed by 8 bases and V by 2 bases; bases with no gene match: 6. The length of the CDR3 is 14 residues. Germline V gene data show CDR1 as SEHNR and CDR2 as FQNEAQ (reference sequence). Here the CDR3 reads CASSLNRGPYTIYF. Written as DNA, the CDR3 is TGTGCCAGCAGCTTAAACAGGGGTCCGTACACCATATATTTT.

The genes are TRBV30 and TRBJ1-2; 7 nucleotides match TRBD1. The germline V gene has CDR1 GTSNPN and CDR2 SVGIG (reference sequence). CDR3 size: 14 residues. With 0 bases clipped from V and 4 bases from J, the junction kept 5 bases outside the gene matches. For the CDR3, the DNA is TGTGCCTGGAGTGTACTCAGGACAGGCTATGGCTACACCTTC. Protein: CAWSVLRTGYGYTF.

In this sample, this clone turned up once. V is TRBV6-2 or TRBV6-3 and J is TRBJ1-5; possible D gene TRBD1, 5 bases. V was pared by 2 bases and J by 0 bases, with 11 bases between. There are 16 residues in the CDR3. Germline V gene data show CDR1 as MNHEY and CDR2 as SVGEGT. The CDR3 nucleotides are TGTGCCAGCAGTTACCCGGACATATATAGCAATCAGCCCCAGCATTTT. Its protein product is CASSYPDIYSNQPQHF.

The genes are TRBV28 and TRBJ2-7; 8 bases fit TRBD1. With 6 bases clipped from V and 6 bases from J, the junction kept 10 bases outside the gene matches. Per germline, CDR1 MDHEN and CDR2 SYDVKM. The CDR3 extends over 14 amino acids. The CDR3 nucleotides are TGTGCCAGCAGGCAGACAGGGGAAAATGGCGAGCAGTACTTC. Translation: CASRQTGENGEQYF.

The chain has TRBV27 and TRBJ1-5; D remains ambiguous. CDR1 is MNHEY and CDR2 is SMNVEV in the germline V gene (reference sequence). This CDR3 spans 15 amino acids. Trimming left V 6 bases short and J 3 bases short, with 15 bases between. CDR3 region: CASREFGGDNQPQHF. The CDR3 DNA sequence: TGTGCCAGCAGGGAATTTGGCGGGGACAATCAGCCCCAGCATTTT.

This sequence joins TRBV7-2 and TRBJ2-1, with D tentatively TRBD2 (6 bases). The ends were cut back, 4 bases at V and 8 bases at J, with 12 bases in the middle. This CDR3 has 13 amino acids. Germline CDR1 and CDR2: SGHTA and FQGNSA. The CDR3, as DNA: TGTGCCAGCAGCTCACAGGAGCGGGATGAGCAGTTCTTC. Protein product: CASSSQERDEQFF.